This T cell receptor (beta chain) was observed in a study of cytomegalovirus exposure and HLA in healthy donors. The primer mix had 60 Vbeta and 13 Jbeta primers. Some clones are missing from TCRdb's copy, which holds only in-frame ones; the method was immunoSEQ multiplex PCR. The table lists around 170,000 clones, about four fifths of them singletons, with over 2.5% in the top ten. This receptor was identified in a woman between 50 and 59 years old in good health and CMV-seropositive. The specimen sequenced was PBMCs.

CDR3 in amino acids: CASSQSAGYNEQFF. CDR3 nucleotide sequence: TGCGCCAGCAGCCAAAGTGCGGGCTACAATGAGCAGTTCTTC. The J gene is TRBJ2-1, the V gene TRBV4-1, with D perhaps TRBD2 (5 bases). This CDR3 is built from 14 residues. Germline values: CDR1 MGHRA, CDR2 YSYEKL. The V end was cut by 2 bases, the J end by 3 bases, with 8 bases between.